Given below is one TCR beta chain in context. As yet, its antigen is unknown. This sample was included in a study of cytomegalovirus exposure and HLA in healthy donors. Study-level findings and limits: Presence/absence analyses assumed roughly uniform sequencing depth across donors.

The PCR was carried out with 60 Vbeta primers and 13 Jbeta primers. Libraries were prepared by immunoSEQ multiplex PCR; TCRdb keeps only in-frame clonotypes and omits some of them. In the table there are about 130,000 clones, about four fifths of which are singletons. The CDR3 length is 15 residues. Between the trimmed V and J ends, which lost 1 base and 4 bases, there was a span of 13 bases. The germline CDR1 and CDR2 sequences are SGHVS and FNYEAQ. Donors showed nominal health when sampled, although they likely had unrecorded immune exposures. The TCR sequence derives from a man aged 18 to 35 in good health and CMV-seronegative. Sequencing was carried out using PBMCs. The gene calls are TRBV7-6 and TRBJ1-1; no clear D. CDR3 DNA sequence: TGTGCCAGCAGCTTAGAGCCCTTTGGGAGCACTGAAGCTTTCTTT. Its protein is CASSLEPFGSTEAFF.